This T cell receptor (beta chain) stems from a study of early stage breast cancer tumors. The overall study: ER+/PR+/HER2- status applied to about 80% of the 16 invasive breast tumors.

Method: immunoSEQ multiplex PCR; TCRdb's copy keeps in-frame clones and lacks some. The sample lists just over 70,000 clones, roughly 84% occurring once. The CDR3 sequence is 15 residues long. The V gene end was trimmed by 2 bases and the J gene end by 10 bases; junction bases not matched to a gene: 9. CDR1 MDHEN and CDR2 SYDVKM come from the germline V gene. This clone was observed once. The source is a person in their sixties with breast cancer. The chain has TRBV28 and TRBJ2-1; the match to TRBD1 covers 9 bases. Sample: blood. In DNA form, the CDR3 reads TGTGCCAGCAGTTTAGCGGGACAGGGCCGAACCGAGCAGTTCTTC. Its protein product is CASSLAGQGRTEQFF.